The 8 T cell receptor beta chains in this list originate from one sample, sequenced in a study of cytomegalovirus exposure and HLA in healthy donors. It was with 60 Vbeta and 13 Jbeta primers that the PCR ran. TCRdb's table, derived via immunoSEQ multiplex PCR, lists solely in-frame clones and lacks some. The table includes about 170,000 clones, 84% detected once. Sequenced input: PBMCs. These receptor sequences come from a man between 18 and 35 years old in good health and CMV-seronegative.

With regard to this clone: An end of the junction differs from the germline gene, which may be a read error. The V call is TRBV6-5, the J call TRBJ2-7; 9 nucleotides agree with TRBD1. Looked up from germline, CDR1 is MNHEY and CDR2 is SVGAGI. The CDR3 totals 16 residues. CDR3 sequence reads: CASSHLSGTGSSQMHF. CDR3 in DNA: TGTGCCAGCAGTCACTTATCCGGGACAGGGTCATCGCAGATGCACTTC.

The chain carries TRBV19 and TRBJ1-1; D not resolved. V lost 5 bases and J lost 1, with 8 bases in between. Germline V gene data show CDR1 as LNHDA and CDR2 as SQIVND (reference sequence). There are 13 residues in the CDR3. CDR3 sequence: CASSFTSNTEAFF. The CDR3 region has the DNA TGTGCCAGTAGTTTCACATCGAACACTGAAGCTTTCTTT.

The rearrangement joins TRBV7-9 to TRBJ1-2; D is perhaps TRBD1 (5 bases). Trimming shortened V by 5 bases and J by 5 bases, and 12 bases separated the two germline ends. CDR1 is SEHNR, CDR2 FQNEAQ, per germline (reference sequence). This CDR3 is built from 13 residues. DNA for the CDR3: TGTGCCAGCAGCCCCGGGACTCAGTATGGCTACACCTTC. Translation: CASSPGTQYGYTF.

This clone was observed once. This sequence joins TRBV30 and TRBJ1-5; D may be TRBD1 (5 bases). Trimming removed 1 base at V and 6 bases at J, with 10 bases between. This CDR3 contains 13 residues. From germline, CDR1 is GTSNPN and CDR2 SVGIG (reference sequence). CDR3 sequence: CAWSGGGGQPQHF. CDR3 nucleotides: TGTGCCTGGAGTGGGGGGGGAGGTCAGCCCCAGCATTTT. Based on the CDR3 plus reference TRBV30 and TRBJ1-5, the full variable domain is SQTIHQWPATLVQPVGSPLSLECTVEGTSNPNLYWYRQAAGRGLQLLFYSVGIGQISSEVPQNLSASRPQDRQFILSSKKLLLSDSGFYLCAWSGGGGQPQHFGDGTRLSIL.

V gene TRBV5-8 combines with J gene TRBJ1-5, with unresolved D. Germline loops: CDR1 SGHTS, CDR2 YDEGEE. The CDR3 loop spans 16 amino acids. V lost 3 bases and J lost 2, with 15 bases in between. The CDR3 region has the DNA TGTGCCAGCAGCTCGATACCCTCGGGTGGCAATCAGCCCCAGCATTTT. Its translation is CASSSIPSGGNQPQHF.

This clone was counted a single time. The chain links TRBV13 to TRBJ2-1; TRBD1 aligns across 7 bases. The CDR3 is made up of 15 amino acids. CDR1 is PRHDT and CDR2 is FYEKMQ in the germline V gene (reference sequence). V dropped 2 bases and J dropped 12; count of bases not matched to a gene: 13. The CDR3 spells CASSLRDRRLRGQFF. DNA of the CDR3: TGTGCCAGCAGCTTAAGGGACAGACGCCTTCGGGGGCAGTTCTTC.

V usage is TRBV7-8 and J usage is TRBJ2-7; TRBD1 is a possible D gene (6 bases). V dropped 5 bases and J dropped 6 bases, with 14 bases sitting between them. The CDR3 covers 13 residues. Germline CDR1 is SGHVS and CDR2 is FQNEAQ. Here the CDR3 DNA reads TGTGCCAGCAGCGCAACAGGGTATCGCGAGCAGTACTTC. It is translated as CASSATGYREQYF.

This chain uses TRBV7-9 with TRBJ1-2; TRBD1 aligns across 10 bases. This CDR3 has 16 amino acids. Germline assignment: CDR1 SEHNR and CDR2 FQNEAQ (reference sequence). V was pared by 5 bases and J by 13 bases, with 19 bases of the junction left unmatched. The CDR3 region is CASSLRDRGPYPPLTF. The CDR3 region has the DNA TGTGCCAGCAGCCTCCGGGACAGGGGACCTTACCCCCCCCTCACCTTC.